This TCR beta chain was obtained from a study of T cells in Graves' hyperthyroidism and ophthalmopathy. V shed 5 bases and J shed 3 bases, with 10 bases lying between them. The CDR3 covers 12 residues. Germline V gene data show CDR1 as DFQATT and CDR2 as SNEGSKA (reference sequence). This clonotype was seen ten or more times. Extraction of PBMCs used roughly 9.6 ml of fresh peripheral blood. Amplification of TCR beta CDR3 regions used RNA as the template. Researchers ran a first-round RT-PCR on the TCR CDR3 using the HTBI primer set. TCRdb itself ran the multiplex PCR reads through MiXCR, one entry per CDR3 protein. Among 300,000 to 350,000 distinct CDR3 sequences, roughly 21% were seen once, and the ten largest hold 50%.

V gene TRBV20-1 combines with J gene TRBJ1-2; no clear D gene. This clonotype was obtained from a woman in her forties or fifties with Graves' hyperthyroidism. The sequencing sample was made of blood. The CDR3 spells CSASLGDYGYTF. CDR3 sequence (DNA): TGCAGTGCTTCGCTGGGCGACTATGGCTACACCTTC.